This section outlines one T cell receptor beta chain sequence together with its context. The antigen is unknown. The germline V gene encodes CDR1 MNHEY and CDR2 SMNVEV (reference sequence). The CDR3 has 16 residues. The J segment lost 1 base and the V segment lost 5 bases, leaving 3 bases of the junction unmatched. The PCR made use of 60 Vbeta and 13 Jbeta primers. Sequencing used immunoSEQ multiplex PCR; TCRdb keeps in-frame clones, though not all of them. The sample shows about 130,000 clones, 73% of them seen only once. This record comes from a study of cytomegalovirus exposure and HLA in healthy donors. Study results and limitations: Later, an analysis showed that TCR beta chains associated with HLA were more clonally expanded than others that were equally common. When a later analysis was performed, an Asian-associated ancestry cluster reportedly had fewer N-insertions than the roughly 670-donor mean.

The sequence derives from a woman aged 40 to 55 in good health and CMV-seropositive. The chain carries TRBV27 and TRBJ2-6; 9 bases align to TRBD1. The sample was PBMCs. This CDR3 is CASSPGTGSGANVLTF. CDR3 nucleotide sequence: TGTGCCAGCAGTCCCGGGACAGGGTCTGGGGCCAACGTCCTGACTTTC.